Listed below are T cell receptor beta chains from one sample, sequenced in a study of T cells in Graves' hyperthyroidism and ophthalmopathy. In TCRdb, the multiplex PCR reads were re-called with MiXCR into one record per CDR3 protein. The profile shows 400,000 to 550,000 distinct CDR3 sequences, 13% to 15% of them singletons. Sequencing was performed on blood. The source of these receptors is a woman younger than 35 with Graves' hyperthyroidism. Both conserved end residues are trimmed from each CDR3.

v_call: TRBV12-3/TRBV12-4
cdr3_aa: ASSSTDSNQPQH

v_call: TRBV3-1
cdr3_aa: ASSEGPSGGQETQY

v_call: TRBV5-1
cdr3_aa: ASSRGTGRTMNTEAF

v_call: TRBV4-2
cdr3_aa: ASSQESGIWMGLF

v_call: TRBV6-1
cdr3_aa: ASSPTDPNTEAF

v_call: TRBV5-1
cdr3_aa: ASSPGQVNTGELF

v_call: TRBV3-1
cdr3_aa: ASSQDFETQY

v_call: TRBV30
cdr3_aa: AWSPGRGGNPDTQY

v_call: TRBV7-2
cdr3_aa: ASSSLGLALF

v_call: TRBV14
cdr3_aa: ASSHYMDRVHEQY

v_call: TRBV2
cdr3_aa: ASSPRTSGSLLETQY